Here is one T cell receptor (beta chain) with its context. Its antigen is unknown. Control samples came 1 year after myeloablative marrow transplants with methotrexate plus calcineurin inhibitor. The data belong to a study of T cells after posttransplantation cyclophosphamide. With V trimmed by 5 bases and J by 0 bases, 7 bases remained unmatched. CDR1 is SGDLS and CDR2 is YYNGEE in the germline V gene. The CDR3 runs 16 residues. Findings and limits, study-wide: Blood and skin or GI T cell repertoires showed limited TRB overlap. Recipient CMV seropositivity and CMV reactivation strongly tracked TRB clonality. Donor-recipient repertoire similarity was low at 1-2 months, rising over year one.

Sequencing used immunoSEQ multiplex PCR; TCRdb keeps in-frame clones, though not all of them. Altogether roughly 15,000 clones are present, 80% to 90% being singletons, with the ten largest covering 2.5% to 3.5%. The source is a male patient in his thirties who received an allogeneic stem cell transplant from an unrelated donor, was CMV-positive, and had acute and chronic GVHD. Some T cells may be transferred from the graft donor. Sequenced here: PBMCs, sampled approximately 64 weeks after allogeneic stem cell transplant with calcineurin inhibitor and methotrexate. The genes are TRBV9 and TRBJ2-3, with 9 bases that match TRBD2. The CDR3, as DNA: TGTGCCAGCAGTGGGGGGACTAGCCCAAGCACAGATACGCAGTATTTT. The encoded protein is CASSGGTSPSTDTQYF.